The clone carrying this T cell receptor beta chain showed up just a few times. Its cognate antigen is unknown. This CDR3 is missing its conserved last phenylalanine or tryptophan, likely due to a read error. The DNA is omitted, as the CDR3 cannot be located on it reliably, and the CDR3 follows TCRdb's listing. The isolated RNA, all of it, was reverse transcribed, so expressed TCRB transcripts were what got sequenced. Method: immunoSEQ multiplex PCR; TCRdb's copy keeps in-frame clones and lacks some. The sample gives roughly 330,000 clones, approximately 10% of which show up once; 0.015% is in the top ten. These data belong to a study of beta chain features in type 1 diabetes. From its first to its last residue, the CDR3 has 14 amino acids. Germline CDR1 is MDHEN and CDR2 is SYDVKM. Populations isolated by sorting all had purity greater than 98%. Study-wide points: Cells with high TCR expression could be over-represented by cDNA sequencing.

The rearrangement links TRBV28 to TRBJ2-7; TRBD1, the D gene given by the table, was not confirmed from the DNA. The clonotype comes from a woman in her thirties in good health. Sequencing input: naive CD4+ T cells from blood. This chain's CDR3 is CASSHTWGQDRVVL.